The 9 T cell receptor beta chains listed next were all sequenced from one sample in a study of shared clonotypes between healthy human individuals. Generated by immunoSEQ multiplex PCR, the TCRdb table keeps only in-frame clones and is missing some. The sample includes more than 450,000 clones, 60% to 85% seen only once; the top ten take approximately 13%. Source material: PBMCs. The receptors come from a woman between 35 and 50 years old in good health. Some clones in this sample may be carry-over from other donors' samples.

This clone occurred once. J is TRBJ2-3 and V is TRBV18, with 8 nucleotides matching TRBD2. This CDR3 is built from 15 residues. J gave up 3 bases and V 3 bases, and 5 bases lay outside the gene matches. Per germline, CDR1 KGHSH and CDR2 LQKENI. This CDR3 is CASSPLAGRTDTQYF. Written as DNA, the CDR3 is TGTGCCAGCTCACCTCTAGCGGGTAGGACAGATACGCAGTATTTT.

V is TRBV19 and J is TRBJ1-2; 10 nucleotides match TRBD1. The CDR3 runs to 16 residues. J gave up 7 bases and V 3 bases, and 11 bases lay outside the gene matches. The V gene's germline CDR1 is LNHDA and CDR2 SQIVND (reference sequence). The CDR3 here is CASSMFDGGQGSGYTF. Written as DNA, the CDR3 is TGTGCCAGTAGTATGTTCGACGGGGGACAGGGGAGTGGCTACACCTTC.

In its sample, this clone was seen once. The chain recombines TRBV2 with TRBJ1-2; 10 nucleotides match TRBD1. The germline gives CDR1 SNHLY, CDR2 FYNNEI. The CDR3 runs 15 residues. The CDR3 DNA sequence: TGTGCTTTTTTGCCGGGGACAGGGGACTCCTATGGCTACACCTTC. This translates into CAFLPGTGDSYGYTF.

This clone was counted only a few times. The chain couples TRBV28 to TRBJ2-5; D unresolved. There are 12 residues in the CDR3. Germline V lookup: CDR1 MDHEN, CDR2 SYDVKM. Trimming cost V 5 bases and J 5 bases, with 9 bases left between them. The CDR3 is CASSEFAETQYF. In nucleotides, the CDR3 is TGTGCCAGCAGTGAATTCGCTGAGACCCAGTACTTC. The variable domain in full, with the rest retrieved from reference TRBV28 and TRBJ2-5, is DVKVTQSSRYLVKRTGEKVFLECVQDMDHENMFWYRQDPGLGLRLIYFSYDVKMKEKGDIPEGYSVSREKKERFSLILESASTNQTSMYLCASSEFAETQYFGPGTRLLVL.

V and J are TRBV6-5 and TRBJ2-3; 8 bases match TRBD1. CDR1 is MNHEY and CDR2 is SVGAGI in the germline V gene. V lost 6 bases and J lost 6; bases outside the gene matches: 5. The CDR3 runs 13 residues. Here the CDR3 DNA reads TGTGCCAGCAGCAGGACAGGGTACGATACGCAGTATTTT. Protein sequence: CASSRTGYDTQYF.

The chain links TRBV5-1 to TRBJ2-5; possibly TRBD1 or TRBD2 for D (6 bases each). V dropped 3 bases and J dropped 3 bases, with 15 bases sitting between them. Germline CDR1 and CDR2: SGHRS and YFSETQ. The CDR3 is 15 amino acids. The CDR3 region has the DNA TGCGCCAGCAGCTCGATGGGGGGCGCGGAAGAGACCCAGTACTTC. It specifies CASSSMGGAEETQYF.

This clone was recorded at least ten times. The chain recombines TRBV2 with TRBJ2-7; a possible D gene is TRBD2 (6 bases). Trimming left V 9 bases short and J 1 base short, with 10 bases between. The CDR3 extends over 12 amino acids. In germline, CDR1 is SNHLY, CDR2 FYNNEI. This chain's CDR3 is CASRLVSYEQYF. CDR3 bases: TGTGCCAGTAGACTAGTTTCCTACGAGCAGTACTTC.

This clone was detected only a few times. The rearrangement uses TRBV5-6 and TRBJ1-2; D call uncertain. V gave up 4 bases and J gave up 0 bases, with 7 bases separating them. The CDR3 spans 13 residues. Germline assignment: CDR1 SGHDT and CDR2 YYEEEE. This CDR3 reads CASSVASNYGYTF. For the CDR3, the DNA is TGTGCCAGCAGCGTGGCGTCTAACTATGGCTACACCTTC.

In the case of this clone: The identical CDR3 is also encoded by other nucleotide sequences in the sample. The V and J genes are TRBV5-1 and TRBJ1-2; 8 bases are a match to TRBD1. This CDR3 is built from 13 residues. V shed 3 bases and J 4 bases; nucleotides not matched to a gene: 2. CDR1 is SGHRS and CDR2 is YFSETQ in the germline V gene. The CDR3 loop is CASSSGQGYGYTF. CDR3 bases: TGCGCCAGCAGCTCTGGACAGGGCTATGGCTACACCTTC.